The 25 T cell receptor beta chains below come from one sample, sequenced in a study of shared clonotypes between healthy human individuals. Assay: immunoSEQ multiplex PCR; the TCRdb copy retains only in-frame clones and omits some. The sample records around 2,000,000 clones, about 95% being singletons. Terminally differentiated effector memory CD45RA+ cells were excluded by CCR7 positive selection of CD45RO-negative cells. Sequencing was done on a sample of naive CD8+ T cells sorted from blood. All receptors come from a man between 18 and 29 years old in good health.

This clone was seen a few times. The rearrangement joins TRBV4-1 to TRBJ1-6; D is ambiguous. CDR3 size: 15 residues. V was trimmed by 0 bases and J by 3 bases, leaving 6 bases between them. Germline assignment: CDR1 MGHRA and CDR2 YSYEKL. The CDR3, as DNA: TGCGCCAGCAGCCAAGATCCGGACTATAATTCACCCCTCCACTTT. The encoded protein is CASSQDPDYNSPLHF.

V gene TRBV29-1 combines with J gene TRBJ2-1; 8 bases match TRBD1. The CDR3 covers 14 residues. Germline CDR1 is SQVTM and CDR2 is ANQGSEA. The V gene end was trimmed by 7 bases and the J gene end by 2 bases; junction bases not matched to a gene: 7. The CDR3 is CSGAGQAPYNEQFF. The CDR3 nucleotides read TGCAGCGGCGCGGGACAGGCTCCCTACAATGAGCAGTTCTTC.

The chain carries TRBV9 and TRBJ1-4; the match to TRBD1 covers 9 bases. The CDR3 spans 15 residues. Unmatched junction bases numbered 5, after V lost 0 bases and J lost 8 bases. Germline values: CDR1 SGDLS, CDR2 YYNGEE. The CDR3 DNA is TGTGCCAGCAGCGTAGCGGGGACAGGGTTGGAAAAACTGTTTTTT. Translated: CASSVAGTGLEKLFF. Full variable domain (outside the CDR3, taken from reference TRBV9 and TRBJ1-4): DSGVTQTPKHLITATGQRVTLRCSPRSGDLSVYWYQQSLDQGLQFLIQYYNGEERAKGNILERFSAQQFPDLHSELNLSSLELGDSALYFCASSVAGTGLEKLFFGSGTQLSVL.

This clone was counted a few times. V gene TRBV19 combines with J gene TRBJ1-2, with D perhaps matching TRBD1 (6 bases). CDR1 LNHDA and CDR2 SQIVND come from the germline V gene (reference sequence). The CDR3 loop spans 14 amino acids. V was shortened by 5 bases and J by 8 bases, with 18 bases between the two germline ends. The DNA for the CDR3 is TGTGCCAGTAGTCCTCCCCCGGGGGCGAGCGGCTACACCTTC. It specifies CASSPPPGASGYTF.

The chain combines TRBV27 with TRBJ2-1; D gene ambiguous. V was cut by 4 bases and J by 5 bases, with 9 bases left in between. The germline V gene encodes CDR1 MNHEY and CDR2 SMNVEV (reference sequence). The CDR3 runs 13 residues. The CDR3 protein is CASSWVRNNEQFF. CDR3 bases: TGTGCCAGCAGTTGGGTCCGGAACAATGAGCAGTTCTTC.

The CDR3 sequence: CASSLQQGVLYEQYF. The CDR3, as DNA: TGTGCCAGCAGCTTACAGCAAGGGGTCCTCTACGAGCAGTACTTC. This chain joins TRBV7-8 and TRBJ2-7, with D perhaps matching TRBD1 (5 bases). Deletions cut 2 bases from V and 3 bases from J, with 14 bases between. Germline V gene sequence: CDR1 SGHVS, CDR2 FQNEAQ. CDR3 length: 15 amino acids.

The J gene is TRBJ1-4, the V gene TRBV28; D remains ambiguous. Trimming shortened V by 2 bases and J by 0 bases, and 7 bases separated the two germline ends. CDR1 MDHEN and CDR2 SYDVKM come from the germline V gene. There are 15 residues in the CDR3. CDR3 amino acids: CASSLAQATNEKLFF. The CDR3 nucleotides read TGTGCCAGCAGTTTAGCGCAGGCAACTAATGAAAAACTGTTTTTT. The full variable domain, completed using reference TRBV28 and TRBJ1-4, is DVKVTQSSRYLVKRTGEKVFLECVQDMDHENMFWYRQDPGLGLRLIYFSYDVKMKEKGDIPEGYSVSREKKERFSLILESASTNQTSMYLCASSLAQATNEKLFFGSGTQLSVL.

As concerns this clone: This sample includes further DNA sequences coding for the same CDR3. The V gene is TRBV20-1, the J gene TRBJ2-7; unclear D gene. CDR1 is DFQATT and CDR2 is SNEGSKA in the germline V gene (reference sequence). With 6 bases removed from V and 0 bases from J, the gap between germline ends came to 6 bases. The CDR3 has 11 residues. The CDR3 protein is CSAVDSYEQYF. The DNA for the CDR3 is TGCAGTGCGGTAGACTCCTACGAGCAGTACTTC.

V usage is TRBV4-1 and J usage is TRBJ2-4; 9 bases agree with TRBD1. The length of the CDR3 is 16 residues. J was trimmed by 5 bases and V by 1 base; bases with no gene match: 6. Germline lookup yields CDR1 MGHRA and CDR2 YSYEKL. The CDR3 protein is CASSQVGTGFENIQYF. Written as DNA, the CDR3 is TGCGCCAGCAGCCAAGTTGGGACAGGGTTCGAAAACATTCAGTACTTC.

The rearrangement links TRBV27 to TRBJ2-5; 10 bases are a match to TRBD2. The CDR3 is 14 amino acids. Germline CDR1 and CDR2: MNHEY and SMNVEV (reference sequence). The V gene end was trimmed by 3 bases and the J gene end by 5 bases; junction bases not matched to a gene: 3. CDR3 amino acids: CASSLGSGGETQYF. The DNA for the CDR3 is TGTGCCAGCAGTTTGGGTAGCGGGGGGGAGACCCAGTACTTC.

The chain has TRBV7-6 and TRBJ2-1; the D gene could be TRBD1 or TRBD2 (6 bases each). Germline CDR1 reads SGHVS; CDR2 reads FNYEAQ. The CDR3 contains 14 residues. V lost 7 bases and J lost 6, with 16 bases in between. CDR3 loop: CASTQGLEGNEQFF. The CDR3 DNA reads as TGTGCCAGCACCCAGGGGTTGGAGGGCAATGAGCAGTTCTTC.

The genes are TRBV27 and TRBJ2-6; 10 nucleotides align to TRBD2. Trimming at V came to 4 bases and at J to 2 bases, leaving 5 bases not matched to a gene. Germline CDR1 is MNHEY and CDR2 is SMNVEV (reference sequence). There are 17 residues in the CDR3. The chain's CDR3 is CASSSLAGVAGANVLTF. The CDR3 DNA is TGTGCCAGCAGTTCCCTAGCGGGGGTCGCTGGGGCCAACGTCCTGACTTTC.

This clone was seen just once. V and J are TRBV27 and TRBJ1-2; the match to TRBD1 covers 10 bases. Trimming removed 2 bases from V and 7 bases from J; junction bases left unmatched: 4. CDR1 and CDR2 (germline): MNHEY, SMNVEV (reference sequence). This CDR3 is 14 amino acids long. In DNA form, the CDR3 reads TGTGCCAGCAGTTTAGCTGGACAGGGGGGTGGCTACACCTTC. Encoded protein: CASSLAGQGGGYTF.

Comment on this clone: Distinct nucleotide sequences in the sample also encode this CDR3. V usage is TRBV9 and J usage is TRBJ1-1; the D is unclear. This CDR3 is 14 amino acids long. V was pared by 0 bases and J by 0 bases, with 6 bases between. Germline assignment: CDR1 SGDLS and CDR2 YYNGEE. The CDR3 protein is CASSVGIMNTEAFF. CDR3 bases: TGTGCCAGCAGCGTAGGGATAATGAACACTGAAGCTTTCTTT. The full variable domain, rest sourced from reference TRBV9 and TRBJ1-1, is DSGVTQTPKHLITATGQRVTLRCSPRSGDLSVYWYQQSLDQGLQFLIQYYNGEERAKGNILERFSAQQFPDLHSELNLSSLELGDSALYFCASSVGIMNTEAFFGQGTRLTVV.

V is TRBV6-5 and J is TRBJ2-7; D is ambiguous. CDR1 and CDR2 from the germline V gene are MNHEY and SVGAGI. The CDR3 spans 15 residues. Trimming took 5 bases from V and 0 from J, leaving 14 bases between them. Written as DNA, the CDR3 is TGTGCCAGCAGTCCCGGTCCTCTGAACTCCTACGAGCAGTACTTC. Translating it yields CASSPGPLNSYEQYF.

V and J are TRBV7-9 and TRBJ2-3, with TRBD1 matching 7 bases. There are 16 residues in the CDR3. CDR1 and CDR2 (germline): SEHNR, FQNEAQ (reference sequence). The V gene end was trimmed by 1 base and the J gene end by 0 bases; junction bases not matched to a gene: 4. CDR3 sequence: CASSLGGQSSTDTQYF. CDR3 in DNA: TGTGCCAGCAGCTTAGGGGGACAGTCTAGCACAGATACGCAGTATTTT. Looking up the rest from reference TRBV7-9 and TRBJ2-3 gives the full variable domain: DTGVSQNPRHKITKRGQNVTFRCDPISEHNRLYWYRQTLGQGPEFLTYFQNEAQLEKSRLLSDRFSAERPKGSFSTLEIQRTEQGDSAMYLCASSLGGQSSTDTQYFGPGTRLTVL.

The CDR3 DNA sequence: TGTGCCAGCAGCGTAGGGACTAGCGGGATTTACGAGCAGTACTTC. Translating gives CASSVGTSGIYEQYF. This chain joins TRBV11-2 and TRBJ2-7; 13 positions match TRBD2. The CDR3 is 15 amino acids. From germline, CDR1 is SGHAT and CDR2 FQNNGV. V lost 5 bases to trimming and J lost 4 bases; unmatched junction nucleotides: 5.

In its sample, this clone was seen once. The chain couples TRBV6-1 to TRBJ1-2; the D gene is possibly TRBD1 (5 bases). This CDR3 region has 14 residues. Trimming removed 7 bases at V and 2 bases at J, with 14 bases between. CDR1 and CDR2 from the germline V gene are MNHNS and SASEGT. Written as DNA, the CDR3 is TGTGCCAGCATTTTCCGGGACGGCAACTATGGCTACACCTTC. Translated: CASIFRDGNYGYTF.

This sequence joins TRBV5-1 and TRBJ1-2; no definite D call. Deletions cut 1 base from V and 4 bases from J, with 11 bases between. The CDR3 has 14 residues. Germline-derived CDR1 and CDR2 are SGHRS and YFSETQ. DNA of the CDR3: TGCGCCAGCAGCTTGTCCGGGAAGGCCTATGGCTACACCTTC. It encodes CASSLSGKAYGYTF. Looking up the rest from reference TRBV5-1 and TRBJ1-2 gives the full variable domain: KAGVTQTPRYLIKTRGQQVTLSCSPISGHRSVSWYQQTPGQGLQFLFEYFSETQRNKGNFPGRFSGRQFSNSRSEMNVSTLELGDSALYLCASSLSGKAYGYTFGSGTRLTVV.

This clone was counted once. This chain connects TRBV29-1 to TRBJ2-1; possible D gene TRBD2, 6 bases. Per the germline V gene, CDR1 is SQVTM and CDR2 is ANQGSEA. V was clipped by 5 bases and J by 4 bases, with 9 bases between them. CDR3 length: 12 residues. The CDR3: CSVLGGYNEQFF. CDR3 nucleotides: TGCAGCGTTCTCGGGGGTTACAATGAGCAGTTCTTC.

This clone was seen once. The V call is TRBV14, the J call TRBJ2-6; D remains unclear. Germline CDR1 SGHDN, CDR2 FVKESK. This CDR3 region has 16 residues. Trimming removed 1 base from V and 9 bases from J, with 16 bases in between. In DNA, the CDR3 is TGTGCCAGCAGCCAAGGCATATTTCAAGGTGACAACGTCCTGACTTTC. It codes for CASSQGIFQGDNVLTF.

This clone was picked up one time. Possible read error: a much larger clone is one base away. Other nucleotide sequences in the sample specify the same CDR3. This chain joins TRBV6-5 and TRBJ2-2; D uncertain. Per the germline V gene, CDR1 is MNHEY and CDR2 is SVGAGI. This CDR3 contains 11 residues. Trimming took off 2 bases at V and 7 bases at J, with 2 bases between the two ends. CDR3 sequence: CASSYDGELFF. The CDR3 nucleotides are TGTGCCAGCAGTTACGACGGGGAGCTGTTTTTT.

Comments on this clone: The same CDR3 arises from other DNA sequences in this sample as well. This chain joins TRBV27 and TRBJ2-7; possible D gene TRBD2, 5 bases. The CDR3 runs 14 residues. Germline loops: CDR1 MNHEY, CDR2 SMNVEV (reference sequence). V dropped 2 bases and J dropped 0 bases, with 8 bases sitting between them. CDR3 protein: CASSLRGFSYEQYF. The CDR3 DNA reads as TGTGCCAGCAGTTTAAGAGGGTTCTCCTACGAGCAGTACTTC.

The chain is built from TRBV27 and TRBJ2-7; possible D gene TRBD1, 5 bases. CDR1 and CDR2 from the germline V gene are MNHEY and SMNVEV (reference sequence). Trimming removed 1 base from V and 2 bases from J, with 18 bases in between. This CDR3 contains 17 residues. The CDR3 DNA is TGTGCCAGCAGTTTATACCCTCCAGGGCACCTGACCTACGAGCAGTACTTC. It yields the protein CASSLYPPGHLTYEQYF.

This chain uses TRBV30 with TRBJ2-1; D possibly corresponds to TRBD1 (5 bases). CDR3 length: 11 amino acids. Trimming removed 7 bases at V and 6 bases at J, with 10 bases between. The germline V gene has CDR1 GTSNPN and CDR2 SVGIG (reference sequence). The CDR3 nucleotides read TGTGCCTATTCTCAGGGCAATGAGCAGTTCTTC. As protein: CAYSQGNEQFF.